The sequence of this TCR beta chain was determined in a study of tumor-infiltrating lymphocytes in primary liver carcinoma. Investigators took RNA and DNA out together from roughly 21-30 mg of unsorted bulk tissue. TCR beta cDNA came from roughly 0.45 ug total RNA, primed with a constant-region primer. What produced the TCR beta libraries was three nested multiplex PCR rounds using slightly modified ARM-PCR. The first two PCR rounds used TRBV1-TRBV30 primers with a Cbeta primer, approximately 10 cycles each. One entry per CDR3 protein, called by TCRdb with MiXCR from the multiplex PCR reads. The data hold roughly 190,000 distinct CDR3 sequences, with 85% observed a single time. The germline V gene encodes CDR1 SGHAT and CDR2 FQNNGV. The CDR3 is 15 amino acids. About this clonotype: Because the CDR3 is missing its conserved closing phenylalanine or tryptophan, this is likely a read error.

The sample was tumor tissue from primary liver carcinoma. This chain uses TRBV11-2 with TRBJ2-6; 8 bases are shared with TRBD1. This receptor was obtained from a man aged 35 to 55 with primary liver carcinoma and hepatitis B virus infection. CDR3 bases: TGTGCCAGTAGCTTGGACAGGGTTGTGGCCAACGTCCTGACTCTC. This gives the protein CASSLDRVVANVLTL.